This T cell receptor beta chain was obtained from a study of PD-L1 blockade in urothelial cancer. Looking at the study overall: Per blood sample, T cells had a median of roughly 140,000.

The protocol was immunoSEQ multiplex PCR, while the TCRdb copy is restricted to in-frame clones and leaves out a portion. Found here are more than 60,000 clones, 85% to 90% of them singletons; the top ten hold approximately 10%. Time point reported: peripheral blood 6 weeks after treatment start. This CDR3 contains 13 residues. Germline V gives CDR1 SNHLY, CDR2 FYNNEI. The ends were cut back, 1 base at V and 2 bases at J, with 6 bases in the middle. The V and J genes are TRBV2 and TRBJ2-7; D is unresolved. The sequence was obtained from a man between 60 and 70 years old with urothelial cancer. This material consisted of PBMCs, taken around atezolizumab (anti-PD-L1) treatment. CDR3 sequence reads: CASSEVGAYEQYF. The CDR3 region has the DNA TGTGCCAGCAGTGAAGTGGGCGCCTACGAGCAGTACTTC.